This T cell receptor beta chain was obtained from a study of regulatory T cells in long-lasting Graves disease (dated by TCRdb to the early 2020s). Notes on the research overall: Antithyroid drugs had been taken for less than 3 months by newly diagnosed Graves' disease patients. A total of 33 samples underwent TCR sequencing: about 13 from persistent and roughly 20 from newly diagnosed Graves' disease patients. The study was conducted in China and was registered as a clinical trial. This study used TCR sequencing and RNA sequencing of peripheral blood to compare persistent Graves' disease patients against newly diagnosed Graves' disease patients.

Reading the germline V gene gives CDR1 MNHEY and CDR2 SVGAGI. The trim is 0 bases for V and 2 bases for J, with a gap of 11 bases between the germline ends. The CDR3 holds 16 amino acids from the cysteine to the phenylalanine. The DNA shown is the 48-base CDR3, in frame from base 1. The time point label for this specimen denotes: newly diagnosed GD, antithyroid drugs for less than 3 months. For both TCR sequencing and RNA sequencing, RNA was extracted from PBMCs using TRIzol. The diagnosis of Graves' disease followed American Thyroid Association guidelines. Patients were recruited from an endocrinology department in Xi'an, China. Each patient gave roughly 10 milliliters of peripheral blood, collected in an EDTA anticoagulant tube. Ficoll Paque Plus density gradient separation was used to isolate PBMCs, and no further T cell sorting was done. RNA quality was checked with an Agilent 2100 Bioanalyzer and agarose gel, and concentration with a NanoDrop 2000.

Overall study results and their limits: As a limitation, the authors acknowledged that the small sample size may reduce accuracy. Persistent patients shared more public clonotypes among themselves (under 3,000) than newly diagnosed patients did (about 970). Sequencing and analysis were limited to the TCR beta chain. Peripheral blood alone was examined, since thyroid tissue, which constituted the primary lesion, could not be accessed. Persistent disease showed preferential use of TRBV28, TRBJ1-2 and TRBJ2-5, whereas newly diagnosed disease favored TRBV20-1 and TRBJ2-1. Compared with newly diagnosed patients, patients with persistent Graves' disease had lower TCR Shannon entropy and fewer highly expanded clones, which suggests clonal expansion.

Of note for this clonotype: Its target antigen remains unknown. Base qualities are not recorded, but no much larger clone differs from it by a single base.

Receptor amplification or capture employed multiplex PCR. The sequencer listed for this sample is Illumina HiSeq 4000. TCR beta libraries were built with iRepertoire HTBI primers and Arm-PCR amplification of CDR3 regions. PCR products were gel purified before sequencing. As for how the authors treated the data: A total of fewer than 80 TRBV and some 15 TRBJ segments were identified across samples and were used for gene usage analysis of CDR3 amino acid clonotypes. COPE and FqMerger were used to merge filtered high-quality paired reads into contigs. BLAST was used to align contigs to IMGT TRBV, TRBD and TRBJ reference genes, with CDR3 defined following IMGT. Highly expanded clones were defined as clonotypes with a frequency above 0.1%. Repertoire diversity was measured by Shannon entropy, and V-J evenness by the Gini coefficient. Clonotypes shared by more than one individual were considered public. TCRdb passed the public sequencing reads through fastp at Q25 and MiXCR, retaining productive beta sequences. Rows matching on CDR3 protein sequence are summarized as one entry with the most common DNA and genes. None of the V and J calls come from the authors' own analysis; TCRdb made them. The sample has roughly 400,000 distinct CDR3 sequences on record, 15% of them singletons. The ten top clones hold approximately 8% of the sample.

The sample also formed part of further work on T cells in Graves' hyperthyroidism and ophthalmopathy. The second study's paper adds: Stable Graves' hyperthyroidism was defined as the absence of progression to ophthalmopathy over 18 months of follow-up. Hyperthyroidism patients were newly diagnosed, had a disease duration of under 2 months, and were aged 18 to 65 years. The study excluded patients with uncontrolled infections, other autoimmune diseases, pregnancy or lactation. Clinical symptoms, serum thyroxine and TRAb, thyroid ultrasound, and orbital computed tomography formed the basis for the diagnoses. A first-round RT-PCR of the TCR CDR3 used the HTBI primer set with the Qiagen OneStep RT-PCR kit. Most expanded thyroid clonotypes (frequency above 0.001) were also detected in blood, a finding suggesting that blood repertoires may reflect thyroid immune responses. A model built on a 13 V-J signature distinguished ophthalmopathy from stable hyperthyroidism, reaching 87.88% sensitivity and 81.08% specificity in cross-validation and 80%/75% in testing. In validation, progression to ophthalmopathy was predicted by the model with 65% to 71% sensitivity and around 75% specificity, a median of about 6.8 months before onset. TCR V-J signatures able to tell the groups apart were searched for in a discovery cohort of around 95 patients, of whom approximately 40 had Graves' ophthalmopathy and 55 to 60 had stable Graves' hyperthyroidism. Prospective prediction of ophthalmopathy was tested in an independent validation cohort of about 19 hyperthyroidism patients and around 16 patients who later progressed to ophthalmopathy. For training and testing, the 100 or so patients in the discovery cohort were randomly divided in a 7:3 ratio. In six Graves' hyperthyroidism patients, the study also compared T-cell repertoires from thyroid tissue with T-cell repertoires from blood. Following sampling, methimazole starting at 30 mg daily was given to hyperthyroidism patients, and high-dose intravenous methylprednisolone was given to ophthalmopathy patients. A second multiplex PCR round built the libraries, followed by size selection and purification. Paired-end sequencing of the libraries was performed with 100 bp reads on an Illumina HiSeq2000. Raw data were processed with SOAPnuke, discarding reads with adapters, uncalled bases, mean Phred below 15, or no exact constant-primer or identifier match. COPE v1.2.5 was used to merge the high-quality paired reads, and each unique nucleotide sequence was defined as a clonotype. Clonotypes were aligned to IMGT TRBV, TRBD and TRBJ reference segments using MiTCR v1.1. Analysis was restricted to V-J combinations with a frequency above 0.0001, which covered roughly 99% of repertoires. The TCS score was defined as the ratio of F50 (clonal expansion) to E x V (chaos), calculated using BLOSUM62-based TCRdist between CDR3 peptides within each V-J. Welch's t-statistics and random forest reduced roughly 540 V-J features to roughly 13, which were used in a naive Bayes classifier (R e1071). Sample size was not statistically predetermined, and blinding of investigators to group allocation was not performed. The paper reports TCR Vbeta CDR3 sequencing of roughly 140 peripheral blood samples: around 41 ophthalmopathy, around 80 hyperthyroidism and around 17 progressor patients.

The sequence was collected from a woman in her thirties or forties with Graves disease. Donor details come from another sample of the same person, matched by shared clones. The sequencing here drew on peripheral blood mononuclear cells (PBMCs), taken at new diagnosis, from a patient treated with antithyroid drugs. This chain joins TRBV6-5 to TRBJ2-1, and the D gene may be TRBD2, 6 bases matching. The nucleotides are TGTGCCAGCAGTTACTCGGCGGGGAACCCCTACAATGAGCAGTTCTTC. Translated, it reads CASSYSAGNPYNEQFF.